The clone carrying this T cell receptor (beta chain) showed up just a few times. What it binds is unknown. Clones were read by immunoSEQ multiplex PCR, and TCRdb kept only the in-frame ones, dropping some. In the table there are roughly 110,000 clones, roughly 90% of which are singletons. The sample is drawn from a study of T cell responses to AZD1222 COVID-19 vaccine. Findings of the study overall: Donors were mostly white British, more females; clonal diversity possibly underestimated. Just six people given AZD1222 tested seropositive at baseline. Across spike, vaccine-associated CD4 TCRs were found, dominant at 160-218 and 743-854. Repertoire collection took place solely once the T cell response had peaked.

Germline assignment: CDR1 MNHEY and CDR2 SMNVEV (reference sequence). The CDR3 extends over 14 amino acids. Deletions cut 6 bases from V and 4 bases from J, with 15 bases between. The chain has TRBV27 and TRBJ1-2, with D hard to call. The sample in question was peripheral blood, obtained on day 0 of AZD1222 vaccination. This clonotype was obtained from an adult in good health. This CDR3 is CASRDTGSFYGYTF. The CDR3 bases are TGTGCCAGCAGGGATACCGGGTCCTTCTATGGCTACACCTTC.